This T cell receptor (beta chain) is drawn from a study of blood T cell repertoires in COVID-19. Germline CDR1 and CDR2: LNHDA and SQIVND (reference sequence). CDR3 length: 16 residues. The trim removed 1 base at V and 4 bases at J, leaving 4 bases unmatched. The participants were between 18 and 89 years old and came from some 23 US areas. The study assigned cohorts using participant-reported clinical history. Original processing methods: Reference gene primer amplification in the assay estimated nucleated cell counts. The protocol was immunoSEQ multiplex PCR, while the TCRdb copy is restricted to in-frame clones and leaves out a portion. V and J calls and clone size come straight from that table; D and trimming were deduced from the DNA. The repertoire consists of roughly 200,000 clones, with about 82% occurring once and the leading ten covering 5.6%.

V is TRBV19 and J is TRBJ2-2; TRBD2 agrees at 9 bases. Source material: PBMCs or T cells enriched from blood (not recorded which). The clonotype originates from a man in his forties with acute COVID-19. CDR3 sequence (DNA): TGTGCCAGTAGTATAGTCCGAGCGGGAGGCACCGGGGAGCTGTTTTTT. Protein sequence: CASSIVRAGGTGELFF.